This T cell receptor (beta chain) was profiled in a study of blood T cell repertoires in COVID-19. The table lists this clone with a count of one. Original data processing: Estimation of nucleated cell counts relied on the amplification of reference gene primers. TCRdb keeps only in-frame clones here, not all; method: immunoSEQ multiplex PCR. V, J and clone size are taken as reported in that table, and D and trimming were inferred from the DNA itself. The repertoire holds 45,000 or so clones, with about nine tenths as singletons. The CDR3 runs to 12 residues. Trimming pared 8 bases from V and 1 base from J, leaving 8 bases between.

The rearrangement links TRBV12-3 or TRBV12-4 to TRBJ1-1; maybe TRBD1 (5 bases). The receptor's source is a human donor in a cohort sampled during active COVID-19. The sample consisted of peripheral blood. In DNA, the CDR3 is TGTGCCAGCTCCCAGGGGAACACTGAAGCTTTCTTT. This gives the protein CASSQGNTEAFF.